This T cell receptor (beta chain) comes out of a study of T cells after yellow fever vaccination. The study, taken as a whole, reports: Abundant contaminating clonotypes from the bulk population could appear in FACS-sorted repertoires. The appearance of a small share of clonotypes in both CD4 and CD8 compartments was observed. It was a weaker secondary response, yet one that peaked faster, at day 5 versus 15.

About this clonotype: Its antigen is still unknown.

The CDR3 is 13 residues long. The V gene end was trimmed by 6 bases and the J gene end by 7 bases; junction bases not matched to a gene: 5. TCRdb itself ran the 5' RACE reads through MiXCR, one entry per CDR3 protein. Of a few hundred thousand distinct CDR3 sequences listed, approximately 10% are singletons. The receptor's source is a young man who received the YFV17D yellow fever vaccine. This sequence joins TRBV12-3 or TRBV12-4 and TRBJ1-2, with 10 bases matching TRBD1. The starting material was PBMCs, obtained on the day of the first yellow fever vaccination. The CDR3 sequence: CASRTGTGVGYTF. CDR3 bases: TGTGCCAGCAGGACCGGGACAGGGGTTGGCTACACCTTC.